This TCR beta chain was observed in a study of cytomegalovirus exposure and HLA in healthy donors. General study points: Highly shared sequence variants in one cluster were likely a sequencing artifact. The productive fraction for most TCR beta V segments was about 87% or about 30% in an earlier analysis. The majority of TCR sequences were rare, yet some public TCRs appeared in many donors. CMV serostatus was the only recorded immune exposure for donors.

A few counts support this clone. Its specificity is not known. The primer mix had 60 Vbeta and 13 Jbeta primers. Generated by immunoSEQ multiplex PCR, the TCRdb table keeps only in-frame clones and is missing some. The repertoire includes roughly 120,000 clones, 74% of them detected once, and 4.2% sits in the top ten. The sample was PBMCs. The sequence was collected from a middle-aged woman in good health and CMV-seropositive.

CDR3 sequence (DNA): TGTGCCAGCAGCTTGGGTACGGCCAGCGCCAAAGTTGAACTGTTTTTT. Amino acids: CASSLGTASAKVELFF. V and J are TRBV5-6 and TRBJ1-4; D not certain. This CDR3 spans 16 amino acids. V lost 0 bases to trimming and J lost 12 bases, with 21 bases between them. Germline CDR1 reads SGHDT; CDR2 reads YYEEEE.